This TCR beta chain was captured in a study of response to subunit inactivated influenza vaccine. TCRdb re-called the RT-PCR reads with MiXCR, one entry per CDR3 protein. Of over 800,000 distinct CDR3 sequences detected, around 20% appear once; the ten largest clones hold around 9.6%. Germline V CDR1 and CDR2: GTSNPN, SVGIG (reference sequence). V was clipped by 0 bases and J by 5 bases, with 7 bases between them. This CDR3 comprises 12 residues. The source of this sequence is a man in his fifties or sixties who received an inactivated influenza vaccine. The rearrangement links TRBV30 to TRBJ2-5, with D hard to call. Specimen: PBMCs from blood, collected 4 to 6 days after vaccination. The DNA for the CDR3 is TGTGCCTGGAGTGTTTCGTTGGAGACCCAGTACTTC. This translates into CAWSVSLETQYF.